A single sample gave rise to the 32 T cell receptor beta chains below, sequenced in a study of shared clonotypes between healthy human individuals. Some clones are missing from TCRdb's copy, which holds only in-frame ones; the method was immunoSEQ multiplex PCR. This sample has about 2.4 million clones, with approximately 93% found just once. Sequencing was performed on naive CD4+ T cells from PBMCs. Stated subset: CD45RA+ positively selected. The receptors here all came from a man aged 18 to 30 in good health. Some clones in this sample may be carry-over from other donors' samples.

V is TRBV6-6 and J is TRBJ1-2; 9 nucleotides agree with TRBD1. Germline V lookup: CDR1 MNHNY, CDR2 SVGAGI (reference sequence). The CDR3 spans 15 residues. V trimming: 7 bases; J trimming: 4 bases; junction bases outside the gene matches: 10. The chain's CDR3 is CASTNGGQGGYGYTF. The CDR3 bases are TGTGCCAGCACCAACGGGGGACAGGGCGGCTATGGCTACACCTTC.

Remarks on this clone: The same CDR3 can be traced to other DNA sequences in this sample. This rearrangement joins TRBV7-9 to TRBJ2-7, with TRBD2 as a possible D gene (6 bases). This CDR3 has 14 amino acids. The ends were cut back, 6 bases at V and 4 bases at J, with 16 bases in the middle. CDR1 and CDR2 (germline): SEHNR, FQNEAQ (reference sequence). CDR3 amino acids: CASSRTGLSYEQYF. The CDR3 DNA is TGTGCCAGCAGTCGTACGGGACTCTCTTACGAGCAGTACTTC.

The CDR3 reads CASPWGQFF. The CDR3 DNA sequence: TGTGCCAGCCCTTGGGGGCAGTTCTTC. The chain links TRBV28 to TRBJ2-1; D gene unclear. The V end was cut by 8 bases, the J end by 12 bases, with 8 bases between. Germline V lookup: CDR1 MDHEN, CDR2 SYDVKM. This CDR3 comprises 9 residues.

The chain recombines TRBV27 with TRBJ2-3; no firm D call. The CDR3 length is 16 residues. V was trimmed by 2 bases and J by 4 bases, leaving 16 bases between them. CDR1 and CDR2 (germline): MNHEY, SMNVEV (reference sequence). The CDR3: CASSLRILSTADTQYF. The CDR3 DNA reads TGTGCCAGCAGTTTACGGATCCTCTCAACGGCAGATACGCAGTATTTT.

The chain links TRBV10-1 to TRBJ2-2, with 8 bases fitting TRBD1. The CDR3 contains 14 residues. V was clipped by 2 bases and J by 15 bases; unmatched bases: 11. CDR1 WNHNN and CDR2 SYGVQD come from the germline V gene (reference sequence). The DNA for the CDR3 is TGCGCCAGCAGTGAGGGTTTTGGGACAGGAGGTTTGTTTTTT. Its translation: CASSEGFGTGGLFF.

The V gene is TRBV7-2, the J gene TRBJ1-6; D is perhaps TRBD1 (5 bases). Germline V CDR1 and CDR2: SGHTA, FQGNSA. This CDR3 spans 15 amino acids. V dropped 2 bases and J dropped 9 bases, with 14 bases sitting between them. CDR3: CASSLPGSWGSPLHF. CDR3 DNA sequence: TGTGCCAGCAGCTTACCAGGGTCATGGGGTTCACCCCTCCACTTT.

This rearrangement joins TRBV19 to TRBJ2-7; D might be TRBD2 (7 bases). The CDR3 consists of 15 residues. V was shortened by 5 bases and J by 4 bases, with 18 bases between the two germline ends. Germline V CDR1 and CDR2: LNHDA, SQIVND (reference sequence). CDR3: CASSARRGAAYEQYF. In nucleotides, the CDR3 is TGTGCCAGTAGTGCCCGTCGGGGGGCGGCTTACGAGCAGTACTTC.

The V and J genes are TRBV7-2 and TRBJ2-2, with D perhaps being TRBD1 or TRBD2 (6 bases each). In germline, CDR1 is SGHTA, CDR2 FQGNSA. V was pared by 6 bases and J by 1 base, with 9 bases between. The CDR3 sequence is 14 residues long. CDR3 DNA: TGTGCCAGCAGAAAGGGGGGGAACACCGGGGAGCTGTTTTTT. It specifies CASRKGGNTGELFF. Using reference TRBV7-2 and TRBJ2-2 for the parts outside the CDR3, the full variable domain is GAGVSQSPSNKVTEKGKDVELRCDPISGHTALYWYRQSLGQGLEFLIYFQGNSAPDKSGLPSDRFSAERTGGSVSTLTIQRTQQEDSAVYLCASRKGGNTGELFFGEGSRLTVL.

The DNA for the CDR3 is TGTGCCATCAGTGACGGACAGGCCTACAATGAGCAGTTCTTC. It encodes CAISDGQAYNEQFF. V gene TRBV10-3 combines with J gene TRBJ2-1, with TRBD1 matching over 7 bases. The CDR3 contains 14 residues. The J segment lost 2 bases and the V segment lost 3 bases, leaving 1 base of the junction unmatched. Germline assignment: CDR1 ENHRY and CDR2 SYGVKD.

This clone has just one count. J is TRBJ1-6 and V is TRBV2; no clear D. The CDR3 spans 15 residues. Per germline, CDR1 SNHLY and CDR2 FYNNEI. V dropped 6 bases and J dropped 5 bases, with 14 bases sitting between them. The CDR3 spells CASRMSRLDNSPLHF. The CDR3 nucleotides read TGTGCCAGCAGGATGAGCCGGCTAGATAATTCACCCCTCCACTTT.

CDR3 loop: CASSLTGRSGTEAFF. The CDR3, as DNA: TGTGCCAGCAGTTTAACGGGCAGAAGCGGGACTGAAGCTTTCTTT. The chain has TRBV28 and TRBJ1-1; D remains ambiguous. The CDR3 sequence is 15 residues long. V shed 2 bases and J shed 5 bases, with 15 bases lying between them. Germline V CDR1 and CDR2: MDHEN, SYDVKM.

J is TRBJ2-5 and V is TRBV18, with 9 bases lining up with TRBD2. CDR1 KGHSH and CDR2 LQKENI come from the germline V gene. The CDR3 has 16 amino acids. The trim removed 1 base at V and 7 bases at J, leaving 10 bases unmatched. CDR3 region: CASSPLVAGVVGTQYF. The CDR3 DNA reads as TGTGCCAGCTCACCACTCGTAGCGGGGGTGGTCGGGACCCAGTACTTC. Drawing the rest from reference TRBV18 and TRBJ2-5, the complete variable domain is NAGVMQNPRHLVRRRGQEARLRCSPMKGHSHVYWYRQLPEEGLKFMVYLQKENIIDESGMPKERFSAEFPKEGPSILRIQQVVRGDSAAYFCASSPLVAGVVGTQYFGPGTRLLVL.

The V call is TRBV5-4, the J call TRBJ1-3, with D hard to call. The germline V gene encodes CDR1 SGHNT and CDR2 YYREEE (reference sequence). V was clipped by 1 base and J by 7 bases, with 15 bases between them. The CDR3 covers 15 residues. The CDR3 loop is CASSLQLPSQNTIYF. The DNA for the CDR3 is TGTGCCAGCAGCTTGCAGCTTCCTTCCCAGAACACCATATATTTT.

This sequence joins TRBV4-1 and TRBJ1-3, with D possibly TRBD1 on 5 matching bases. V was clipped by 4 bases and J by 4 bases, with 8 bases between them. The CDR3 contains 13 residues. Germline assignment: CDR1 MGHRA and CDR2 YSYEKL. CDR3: CASSRQTGNTIYF. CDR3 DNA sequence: TGCGCCAGCAGCCGACAGACCGGAAACACCATATATTTT.

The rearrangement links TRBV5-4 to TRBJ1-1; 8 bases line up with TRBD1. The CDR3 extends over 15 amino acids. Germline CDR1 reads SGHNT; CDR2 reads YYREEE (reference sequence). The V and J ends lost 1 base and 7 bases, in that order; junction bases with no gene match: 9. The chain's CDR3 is CASSLPGGEFGEAFF. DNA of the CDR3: TGTGCCAGCAGCTTGCCAGGGGGCGAGTTTGGTGAAGCTTTCTTT.

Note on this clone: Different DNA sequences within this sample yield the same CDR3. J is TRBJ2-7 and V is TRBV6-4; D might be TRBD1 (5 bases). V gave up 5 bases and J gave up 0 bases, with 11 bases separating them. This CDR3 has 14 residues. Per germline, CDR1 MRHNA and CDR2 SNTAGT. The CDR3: CASSPDRSSYEQYF. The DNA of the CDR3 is TGTGCCAGCAGTCCTGACAGAAGCTCCTACGAGCAGTACTTC.

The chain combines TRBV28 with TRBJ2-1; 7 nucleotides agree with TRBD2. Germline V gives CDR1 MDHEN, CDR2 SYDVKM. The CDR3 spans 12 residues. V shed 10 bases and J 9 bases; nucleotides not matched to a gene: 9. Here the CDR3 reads CATRTSSGEQFF. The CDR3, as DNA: TGTGCCACCCGGACTAGTTCAGGTGAGCAGTTCTTC.

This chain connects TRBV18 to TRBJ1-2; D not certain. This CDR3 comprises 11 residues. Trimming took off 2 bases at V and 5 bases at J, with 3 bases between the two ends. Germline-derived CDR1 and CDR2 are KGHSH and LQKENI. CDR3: CASSPEYGYTF. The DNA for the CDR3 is TGTGCCAGCTCACCAGAGTATGGCTACACCTTC.

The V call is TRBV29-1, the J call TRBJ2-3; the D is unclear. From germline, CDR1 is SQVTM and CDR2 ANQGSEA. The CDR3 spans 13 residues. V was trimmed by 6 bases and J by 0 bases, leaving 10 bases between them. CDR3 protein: CSVQTPSTDTQYF. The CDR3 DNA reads TGCAGCGTCCAGACTCCTAGCACAGATACGCAGTATTTT.

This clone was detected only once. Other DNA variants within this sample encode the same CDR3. CDR3 sequence: CASSSGGSTDTQYF. DNA of the CDR3: TGTGCCAGCAGTTCTGGCGGGAGCACAGATACGCAGTATTTT. V is TRBV28 and J is TRBJ2-3, with D perhaps matching TRBD2 (5 bases). Germline V gene lookup returns CDR1 MDHEN and CDR2 SYDVKM. CDR3 length: 14 residues. V was cut by 4 bases and J by 0 bases, with 8 bases left in between. Full variable domain (missing parts from reference TRBV28 and TRBJ2-3): DVKVTQSSRYLVKRTGEKVFLECVQDMDHENMFWYRQDPGLGLRLIYFSYDVKMKEKGDIPEGYSVSREKKERFSLILESASTNQTSMYLCASSSGGSTDTQYFGPGTRLTVL.

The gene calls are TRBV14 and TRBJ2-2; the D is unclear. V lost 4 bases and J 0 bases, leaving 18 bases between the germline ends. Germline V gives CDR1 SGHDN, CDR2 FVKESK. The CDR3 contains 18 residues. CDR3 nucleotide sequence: TGTGCCAGCAGCCCGCCCCGAGGACGCCACGCGAACACCGGGGAGCTGTTTTTT. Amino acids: CASSPPRGRHANTGELFF.

DNA for the CDR3: TGTGCCAGCAGGGCAGGGGGCAAAAACATTCAGTACTTC. This codes for CASRAGGKNIQYF. The chain uses TRBV6-1 and TRBJ2-4; 7 bases map to TRBD1. J lost 3 bases, V lost 6 bases, and 2 bases had no gene match. The CDR3 has 13 residues. Germline CDR1 MNHNS, CDR2 SASEGT.

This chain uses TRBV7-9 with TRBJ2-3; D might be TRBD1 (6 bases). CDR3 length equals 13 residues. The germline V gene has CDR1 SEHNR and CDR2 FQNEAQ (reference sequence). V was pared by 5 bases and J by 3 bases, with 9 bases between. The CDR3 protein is CASSITGTDTQYF. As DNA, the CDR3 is TGTGCCAGCAGCATAACAGGGACAGATACGCAGTATTTT.

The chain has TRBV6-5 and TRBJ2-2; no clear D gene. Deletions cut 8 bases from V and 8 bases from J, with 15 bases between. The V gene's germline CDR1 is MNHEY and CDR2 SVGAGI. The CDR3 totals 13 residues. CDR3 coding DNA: TGTGCCAGCCGTTCTCCCCTGGCAGGGGAGCTGTTTTTT. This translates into CASRSPLAGELFF.

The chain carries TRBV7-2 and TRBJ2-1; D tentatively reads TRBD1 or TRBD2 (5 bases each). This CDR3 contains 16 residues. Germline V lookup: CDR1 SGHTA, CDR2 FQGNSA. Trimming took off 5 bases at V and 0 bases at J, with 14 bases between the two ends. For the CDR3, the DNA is TGTGCCAGCAGCACCCCGGGACGACACTCCTACAATGAGCAGTTCTTC. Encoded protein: CASSTPGRHSYNEQFF.

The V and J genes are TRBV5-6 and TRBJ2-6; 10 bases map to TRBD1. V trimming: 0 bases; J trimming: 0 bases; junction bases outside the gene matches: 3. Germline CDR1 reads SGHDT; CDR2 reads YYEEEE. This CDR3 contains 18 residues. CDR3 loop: CASSLVGQGSSGANVLTF. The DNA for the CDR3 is TGTGCCAGCAGCTTGGTGGGACAGGGGAGCTCTGGGGCCAACGTCCTGACTTTC.

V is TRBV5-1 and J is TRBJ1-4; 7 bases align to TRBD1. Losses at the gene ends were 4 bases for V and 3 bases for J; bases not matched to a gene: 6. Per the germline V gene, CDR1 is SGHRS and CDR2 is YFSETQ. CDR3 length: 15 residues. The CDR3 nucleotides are TGCGCCAGCAGCCCCTGGACAGGACCTAATGAAAAACTGTTTTTT. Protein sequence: CASSPWTGPNEKLFF.

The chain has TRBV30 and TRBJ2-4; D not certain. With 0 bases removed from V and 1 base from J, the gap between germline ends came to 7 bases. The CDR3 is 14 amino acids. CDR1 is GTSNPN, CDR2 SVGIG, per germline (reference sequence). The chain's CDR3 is CAWSVRDAKNIQYF. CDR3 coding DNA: TGTGCCTGGAGTGTACGAGATGCCAAAAACATTCAGTACTTC.

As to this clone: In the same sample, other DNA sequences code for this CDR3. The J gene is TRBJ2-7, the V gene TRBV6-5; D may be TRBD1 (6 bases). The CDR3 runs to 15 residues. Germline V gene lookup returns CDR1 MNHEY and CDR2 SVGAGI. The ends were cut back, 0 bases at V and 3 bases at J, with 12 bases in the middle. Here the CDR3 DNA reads TGTGCCAGCAGTTACTCGATCAGGGGAAGCTACGAGCAGTACTTC. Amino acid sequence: CASSYSIRGSYEQYF.

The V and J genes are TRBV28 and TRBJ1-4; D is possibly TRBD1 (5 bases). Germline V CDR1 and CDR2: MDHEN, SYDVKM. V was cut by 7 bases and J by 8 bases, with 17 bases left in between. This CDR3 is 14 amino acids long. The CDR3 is CASTPGGLGEKLFF. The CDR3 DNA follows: TGTGCCAGCACCCCGGGGGGGTTGGGGGAAAAACTGTTTTTT.

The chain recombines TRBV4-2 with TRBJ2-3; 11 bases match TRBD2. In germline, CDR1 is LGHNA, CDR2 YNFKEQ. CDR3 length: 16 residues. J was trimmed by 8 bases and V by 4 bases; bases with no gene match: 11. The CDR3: CASSLPGTSGIGTQYF. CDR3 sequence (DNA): TGTGCCAGCAGCCTCCCCGGGACTAGCGGAATCGGTACGCAGTATTTT.

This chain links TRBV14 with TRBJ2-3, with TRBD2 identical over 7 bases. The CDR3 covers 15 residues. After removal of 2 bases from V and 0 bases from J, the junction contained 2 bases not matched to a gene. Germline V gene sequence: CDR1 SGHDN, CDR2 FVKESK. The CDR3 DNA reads TGTGCCAGCAGCCAAAGGACTAGAAGCACAGATACGCAGTATTTT. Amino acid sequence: CASSQRTRSTDTQYF.